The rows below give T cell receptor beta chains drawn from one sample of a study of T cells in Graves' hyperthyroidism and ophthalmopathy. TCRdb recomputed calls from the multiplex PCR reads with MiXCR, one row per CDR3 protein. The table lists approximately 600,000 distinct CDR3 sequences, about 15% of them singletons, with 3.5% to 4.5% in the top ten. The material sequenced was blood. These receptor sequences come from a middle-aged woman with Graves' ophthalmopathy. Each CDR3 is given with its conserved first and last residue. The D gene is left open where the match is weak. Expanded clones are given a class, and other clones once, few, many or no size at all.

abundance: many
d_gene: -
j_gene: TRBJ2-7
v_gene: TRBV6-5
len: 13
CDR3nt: TGTGCCAGCAGTTACTCCAGGGAGAAGGAGCAGTACTTC
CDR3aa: CASSYSREKEQYF

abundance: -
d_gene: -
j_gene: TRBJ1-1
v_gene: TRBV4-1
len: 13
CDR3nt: TGCGCCAGCAGCCAAGGGGAAGCTTTTGAAGCTTTCTTT
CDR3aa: CASSQGEAFEAFF

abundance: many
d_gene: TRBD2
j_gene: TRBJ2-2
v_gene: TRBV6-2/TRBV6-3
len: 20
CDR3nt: TGTGCCAGCAGTTACTCGGTTAGACTAGCGGGAGGCCTCAGGACCGGGGAGCTGTTTTTT
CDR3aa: CASSYSVRLAGGLRTGELFF

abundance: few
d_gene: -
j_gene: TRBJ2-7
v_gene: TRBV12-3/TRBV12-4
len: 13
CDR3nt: TGTGCCAGCAGTTTACAACAGGCCTACGAGCAGTACTTC
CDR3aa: CASSLQQAYEQYF

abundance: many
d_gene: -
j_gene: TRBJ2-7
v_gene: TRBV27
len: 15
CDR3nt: TGTGCCAGCCGAAAGGGTAGCGGCAACCCCTCCGAGCAGTACTTC
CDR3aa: CASRKGSGNPSEQYF

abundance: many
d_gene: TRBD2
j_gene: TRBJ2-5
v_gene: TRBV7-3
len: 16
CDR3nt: TGTGCCAGCAGCCCAGGACTAGCGTTTCACCAAGAGACCCAGTACTTC
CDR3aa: CASSPGLAFHQETQYF

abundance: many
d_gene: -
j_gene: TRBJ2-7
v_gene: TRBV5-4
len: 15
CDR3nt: TGTGCCAGCAGCTTGGAGCGGGGACAGGTTCGCGAGCAGTACTTC
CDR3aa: CASSLERGQVREQYF

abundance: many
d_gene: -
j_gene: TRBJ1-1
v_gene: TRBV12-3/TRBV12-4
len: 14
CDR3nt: TGTGCCAGCATTCTGGGAAGATTGGGCACTGAAGCTTTCTTT
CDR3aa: CASILGRLGTEAFF

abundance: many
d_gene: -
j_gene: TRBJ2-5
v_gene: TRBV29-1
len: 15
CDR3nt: TGCAGCGTTGAAGCCGGCAGCTTCGGGGGAGAGACCCAGTACTTC
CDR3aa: CSVEAGSFGGETQYF

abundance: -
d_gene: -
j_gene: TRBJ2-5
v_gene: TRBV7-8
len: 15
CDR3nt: TGTGCCAGCAGCTTGACCGGGTCCTCCCAAGAGACCCAGTACTTC
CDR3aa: CASSLTGSSQETQYF

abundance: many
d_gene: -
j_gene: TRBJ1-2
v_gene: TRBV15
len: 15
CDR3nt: TGTGCCACCAGCAGAGATCCGAGAGAGATCTATGGCTACACCTTC
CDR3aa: CATSRDPREIYGYTF

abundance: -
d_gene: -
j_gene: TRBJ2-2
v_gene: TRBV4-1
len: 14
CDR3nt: TGCGCCAGCAGCCATCCCGCATCGTCCGGGGAGCTGTTTTTT
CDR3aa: CASSHPASSGELFF

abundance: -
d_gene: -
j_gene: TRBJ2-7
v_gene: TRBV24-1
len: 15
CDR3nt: TGTGCCACCAGTGATCCCAGGGGGGCCTCCTACGAGCAGTACTTC
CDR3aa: CATSDPRGASYEQYF

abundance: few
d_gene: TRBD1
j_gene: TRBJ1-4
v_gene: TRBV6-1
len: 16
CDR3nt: TGTGCCAGCACTGGCGGATCGACAGGGATCAAGGGAAAACTGTTTTTT
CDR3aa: CASTGGSTGIKGKLFF

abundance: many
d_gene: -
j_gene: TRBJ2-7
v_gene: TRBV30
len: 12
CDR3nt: TGTGCCTCCACCGTAGGGGGTTACGAGCAGTACTTC
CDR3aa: CASTVGGYEQYF

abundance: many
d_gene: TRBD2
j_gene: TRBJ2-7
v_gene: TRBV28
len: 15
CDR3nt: TGTGCCACAAAGAGGCTAGCGGGAGGGGGTGACGAGCAGTACTTC
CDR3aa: CATKRLAGGGDEQYF

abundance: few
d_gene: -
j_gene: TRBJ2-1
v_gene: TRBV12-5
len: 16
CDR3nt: TGTGCTAGTGGTTTGGTAAACGGACGTAGACACAATGAGCAGTTCTTC
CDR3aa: CASGLVNGRRHNEQFF

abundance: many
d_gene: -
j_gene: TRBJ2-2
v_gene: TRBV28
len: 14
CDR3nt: TGTGCCAGCGGTGGACTACCCCACACCGGGGAGCTGTTTTTT
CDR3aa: CASGGLPHTGELFF

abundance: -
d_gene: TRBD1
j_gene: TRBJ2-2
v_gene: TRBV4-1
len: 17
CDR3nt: TGCGCCAGCAGCCTCTCGCCGGGACAGGGTATCGCCGGGGAGCTGTTTTTT
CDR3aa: CASSLSPGQGIAGELFF

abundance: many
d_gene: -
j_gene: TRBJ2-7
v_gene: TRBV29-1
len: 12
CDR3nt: TGCAGCGCCGCGATAGGAGGCTACGAGCAGTACTTC
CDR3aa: CSAAIGGYEQYF

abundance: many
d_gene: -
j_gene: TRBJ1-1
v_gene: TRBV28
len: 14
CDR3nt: TGTGCCAGCAGAGGGGGGTTGTTGAACACTGAAGCTTTCTTT
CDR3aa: CASRGGLLNTEAFF

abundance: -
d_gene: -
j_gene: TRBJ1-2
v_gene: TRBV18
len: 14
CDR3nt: TGTGCCAGCTCACCAGGCAGGGGAGCGAATGGCTACACCTTC
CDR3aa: CASSPGRGANGYTF

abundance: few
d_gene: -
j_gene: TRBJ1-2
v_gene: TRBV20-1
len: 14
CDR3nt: TGCAGTGCCCGGGGGGGGCTTAGTGCTATTGGCTACACCTTC
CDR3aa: CSARGGLSAIGYTF

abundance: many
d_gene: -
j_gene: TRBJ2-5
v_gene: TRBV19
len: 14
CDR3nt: TGTGCCAGTAGTATCAGGGCCGGGCAAGAGACCCAGTACTTC
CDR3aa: CASSIRAGQETQYF

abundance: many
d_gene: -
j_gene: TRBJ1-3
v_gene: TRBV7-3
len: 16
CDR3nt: TGTGCCAGCAGCTTAGGGCCCCTAACCACTGGAAACACCATATATTTT
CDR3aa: CASSLGPLTTGNTIYF

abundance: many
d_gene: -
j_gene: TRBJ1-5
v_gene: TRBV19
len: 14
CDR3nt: TGTGCCAGTAGTATCCACAGGGGCAATCAGCCCCAGCATTTT
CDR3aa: CASSIHRGNQPQHF

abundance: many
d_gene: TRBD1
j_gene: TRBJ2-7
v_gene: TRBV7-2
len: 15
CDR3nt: TGTGCCAGCAGCTTAGGCCGGGACAGGAATTACGAGCAGTACTTC
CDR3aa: CASSLGRDRNYEQYF

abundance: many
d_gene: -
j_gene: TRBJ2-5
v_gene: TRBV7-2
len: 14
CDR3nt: TGTGCCAGCAGCTTAGAGGTAGAGGAAGAGACCCAGTACTTC
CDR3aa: CASSLEVEEETQYF

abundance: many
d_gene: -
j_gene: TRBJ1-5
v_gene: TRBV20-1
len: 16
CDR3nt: TGCAGTGCTAGAGCGCGGTGGGGAGGTAATTATCAGCCCCAGCATTTT
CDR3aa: CSARARWGGNYQPQHF

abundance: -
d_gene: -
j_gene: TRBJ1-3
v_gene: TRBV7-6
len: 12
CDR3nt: TGTGCCAGCAGCGAGGGCGGAAACACCATATATTTT
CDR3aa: CASSEGGNTIYF